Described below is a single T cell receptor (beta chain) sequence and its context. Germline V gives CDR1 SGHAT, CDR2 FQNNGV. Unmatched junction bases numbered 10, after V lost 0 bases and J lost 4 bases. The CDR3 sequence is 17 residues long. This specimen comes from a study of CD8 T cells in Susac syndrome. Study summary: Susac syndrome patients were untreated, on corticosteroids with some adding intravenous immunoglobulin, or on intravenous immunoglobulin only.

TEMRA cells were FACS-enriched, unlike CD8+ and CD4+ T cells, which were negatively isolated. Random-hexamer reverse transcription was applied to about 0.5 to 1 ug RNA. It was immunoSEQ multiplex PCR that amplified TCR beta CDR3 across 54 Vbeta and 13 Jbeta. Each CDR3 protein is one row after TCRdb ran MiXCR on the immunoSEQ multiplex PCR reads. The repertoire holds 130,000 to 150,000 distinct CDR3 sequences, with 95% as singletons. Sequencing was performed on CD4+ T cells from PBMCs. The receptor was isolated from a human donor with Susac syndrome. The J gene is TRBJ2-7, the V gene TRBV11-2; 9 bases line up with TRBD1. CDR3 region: CASSLDLSLGQGYEQYF. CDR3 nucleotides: TGTGCCAGCAGCTTAGATCTCAGTCTGGGACAGGGTTACGAGCAGTACTTC. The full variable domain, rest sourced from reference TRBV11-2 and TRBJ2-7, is EAGVAQSPRYKIIEKRQSVAFWCNPISGHATLYWYQQILGQGPKLLIQFQNNGVVDDSQLPKDRFSAERLKGVDSTLKIQPAKLEDSAVYLCASSLDLSLGQGYEQYFGPGTRLTVT.